The 32 T cell receptor beta chains below come from one sample, sequenced in a study of blood T cell repertoires in COVID-19. The assay was immunoSEQ multiplex PCR, and TCRdb's table has in-frame clones only and misses some. This table has a few hundred thousand clones, roughly nine tenths appearing once. The sample comprised peripheral blood. The receptors shown here come from a woman aged 45-65 years with acute or convalescent COVID-19.

The chain employs TRBV5-1 and TRBJ1-4; 9 bases fit TRBD1. The germline CDR1 and CDR2 sequences are SGHRS and YFSETQ. The CDR3 spans 16 residues. The V gene end was trimmed by 8 bases and the J gene end by 0 bases; junction bases not matched to a gene: 8. CDR3 sequence reads: CASATGGGATNEKLFF. The CDR3 bases are TGCGCCAGTGCAACAGGGGGCGGGGCAACTAATGAAAAACTGTTTTTT.

The rearrangement uses TRBV25-1 and TRBJ2-1; 10 bases are shared with TRBD2. CDR3 length equals 16 residues. V shed 1 base, J shed 9 bases, and the junction held 9 bases outside the gene matches. Germline V CDR1 and CDR2: MGHDK, SYGVNS. CDR3 in DNA: TGTGCCAGCAGTGAATCCAGGCTAGCGGGAGTGGGTGAGCAGTTCTTC. Translating it yields CASSESRLAGVGEQFF.

The J gene is TRBJ2-2, the V gene TRBV5-1; 7 positions agree with TRBD1. The CDR3 runs 16 residues. The ends lost 4 bases at V and 3 bases at J; junction bases unmatched: 9. Germline values: CDR1 SGHRS, CDR2 YFSETQ. CDR3: CASSQTTTGDTGELFF. The CDR3 DNA sequence: TGCGCCAGCAGCCAAACGACCACAGGGGACACCGGGGAGCTGTTTTTT.

The rearrangement joins TRBV5-1 to TRBJ2-7; the match to TRBD1 covers 11 bases. V trimming: 3 bases; J trimming: 4 bases; junction bases outside the gene matches: 3. This CDR3 has 14 amino acids. Per the germline V gene, CDR1 is SGHRS and CDR2 is YFSETQ. Here the CDR3 reads CASSWDRGRYEQYF. DNA of the CDR3: TGCGCCAGCAGCTGGGACAGGGGGAGATACGAGCAGTACTTC.

The V gene is TRBV5-1, the J gene TRBJ2-2; D is possibly TRBD1 (5 bases). Trimming removed 0 bases from V and 3 bases from J, with 9 bases in between. Germline V gene data show CDR1 as SGHRS and CDR2 as YFSETQ. This CDR3 is built from 15 residues. The CDR3 nucleotides read TGCGCCAGCAGCTTGGTTGCGACAGACACCGGGGAGCTGTTTTTT. Its protein product is CASSLVATDTGELFF.

The rearrangement uses TRBV5-4 and TRBJ1-2, with 7 bases aligning to TRBD1. This CDR3 is built from 15 residues. In germline, CDR1 is SGHNT, CDR2 YYREEE (reference sequence). Trimming at V came to 4 bases and at J to 2 bases, leaving 8 bases not matched to a gene. The CDR3 region has the DNA TGTGCCAGCAGCCCCTCGGCAGGGGGAAACTATGGCTACACCTTC. Translation gives CASSPSAGGNYGYTF.

The table lists this clone with a few counts. The chain recombines TRBV11-2 with TRBJ1-5; TRBD1 might be the D (5 bases). Looked up from germline, CDR1 is SGHAT and CDR2 is FQNNGV. V lost 1 base to trimming and J lost 1 base, with 11 bases between them. This CDR3 has 16 residues. The CDR3 DNA is TGTGCCAGCAGCTTAGCTTCGTCAGGGAGCAATCAGCCCCAGCATTTT. Its protein product is CASSLASSGSNQPQHF.

The table lists this clone with a count of one. The V and J genes are TRBV6-5 and TRBJ1-5; weak D call: TRBD1 (6 bases). Trimming removed 6 bases at V and 4 bases at J, with 16 bases between. Germline CDR1 MNHEY, CDR2 SVGAGI. The CDR3 consists of 15 residues. The CDR3 DNA reads as TGTGCCAGCAGGACGGGGGGGGCAAAGAATCAGCCCCAGCATTTT. It specifies CASRTGGAKNQPQHF.

The gene calls are TRBV4-2 and TRBJ2-3, with D maybe TRBD2 (6 bases). CDR3 size: 17 residues. CDR1 and CDR2 from the germline V gene are LGHNA and YNFKEQ. V was pared by 0 bases and J by 3 bases, with 16 bases between. CDR3: CASSQEWGVAVTDTQYF. The CDR3 region has the DNA TGTGCCAGCAGCCAAGAATGGGGAGTAGCGGTGACAGATACGCAGTATTTT.

This chain connects TRBV11-2 to TRBJ2-5; weak D call: TRBD2 (7 bases). V lost 5 bases and J 5 bases, leaving 18 bases between the germline ends. The germline V gene encodes CDR1 SGHAT and CDR2 FQNNGV. The CDR3 totals 15 residues. The CDR3 DNA sequence: TGTGCCAGCAGCATATGGGGGGGCCTTTTTGAGACCCAGTACTTC. Amino acid sequence: CASSIWGGLFETQYF.

This clone was recorded once. V and J are TRBV29-1 and TRBJ1-4, with D possibly TRBD1 on 5 matching bases. Trimming took off 7 bases at V and 0 bases at J, with 15 bases between the two ends. The CDR3 is 15 amino acids. Germline assignment: CDR1 SQVTM and CDR2 ANQGSEA. CDR3 sequence: CSALGSGATNEKLFF. In nucleotides, the CDR3 is TGCAGCGCTTTGGGGTCGGGGGCAACTAATGAAAAACTGTTTTTT.

The chain combines TRBV11-2 with TRBJ2-2, with 7 bases lining up with TRBD1. Germline CDR1 SGHAT, CDR2 FQNNGV. The J segment lost 5 bases and the V segment lost 3 bases, leaving 3 bases of the junction unmatched. The CDR3 length is 14 residues. The CDR3 coding sequence is TGTGCCAGCAGCTTTGGGACAGAGACCGGGGAGCTGTTTTTT. Its translation: CASSFGTETGELFF.

The chain links TRBV7-2 to TRBJ2-3, with a tentative D call TRBD2 (5 bases). The CDR3 covers 12 residues. V shed 5 bases and J shed 8 bases, with 11 bases lying between them. Per germline, CDR1 SGHTA and CDR2 FQGNSA. The CDR3 bases are TGTGCCAGCAGCGTAGACTATGGTACGCAGTATTTT. Protein product: CASSVDYGTQYF.

The V and J genes are TRBV14 and TRBJ1-1, with TRBD1 identical over 7 bases. This CDR3 is 15 amino acids long. V gave up 1 base and J gave up 0 bases; unmatched junction bases: 2. Germline loops: CDR1 SGHDN, CDR2 FVKESK. CDR3 bases: TGTGCCAGCAGCCAAGTGACAGGGATGAACACTGAAGCTTTCTTT. Protein sequence: CASSQVTGMNTEAFF.

The genes are TRBV11-3 and TRBJ2-1; D is perhaps TRBD1 (5 bases). The CDR3 runs 15 residues. Trimming pared 2 bases from V and 9 bases from J, leaving 17 bases between. From germline, CDR1 is SGHNT and CDR2 YENEEA. CDR3 bases: TGTGCCAGCAGCTTAAAGCCAGGGTTGTGGGTTGAGCAGTTCTTC. Translated: CASSLKPGLWVEQFF.

The chain uses TRBV27 and TRBJ2-7, with 7 bases that match TRBD1. V shed 6 bases and J 0 bases; nucleotides not matched to a gene: 5. The CDR3 extends over 14 amino acids. CDR1 is MNHEY, CDR2 SMNVEV, per germline (reference sequence). The CDR3 sequence is CASSPGQASYEQYF. CDR3 nucleotide sequence: TGTGCCAGCAGCCCCGGACAGGCCTCCTACGAGCAGTACTTC.

This clone has at least ten counts. The V call is TRBV5-5, the J call TRBJ2-2; 9 bases are a match to TRBD2. CDR3 length: 15 residues. The J segment lost 3 bases and the V segment lost 4 bases, leaving 4 bases of the junction unmatched. Germline CDR1 reads SGHKS; CDR2 reads YYEKEE (reference sequence). DNA for the CDR3: TGTGCCAGCAGCCGGACTAGCGAATACACCGGGGAGCTGTTTTTT. Protein sequence: CASSRTSEYTGELFF.

The DNA of the CDR3 is TGTGCCAGCAGCTTATTAAGAGGCGGGACGCTGAGCTCTGGAAACACCATATATTTT. Protein sequence: CASSLLRGGTLSSGNTIYF. This chain joins TRBV7-2 and TRBJ1-3; perhaps TRBD1 as D (5 bases). Looked up from germline, CDR1 is SGHTA and CDR2 is FQGNSA. The CDR3 is 19 residues long. V shed 2 bases and J shed 0 bases, with 20 bases lying between them.

The rearrangement joins TRBV19 to TRBJ1-2, with 10 bases aligning to TRBD1. The length of the CDR3 is 16 residues. CDR1 and CDR2 (germline): LNHDA, SQIVND (reference sequence). Trimming took 4 bases from V and 0 from J; bases not matched to a gene: 5. CDR3 sequence: CASSTGTGDTNYGYTF. For the CDR3, the DNA is TGTGCCAGTAGTACCGGGACAGGGGACACTAACTATGGCTACACCTTC. The complete variable domain, with remaining parts taken from reference TRBV19 and TRBJ1-2, reads DGGITQSPKYLFRKEGQNVTLSCEQNLNHDAMYWYRQDPGQGLRLIYYSQIVNDFQKGDIAEGYSVSREKKESFPLTVTSAQKNPTAFYLCASSTGTGDTNYGYTFGSGTRLTVV.

The chain uses TRBV11-3 and TRBJ2-4, with 7 bases identical to TRBD1. The CDR3 has 12 amino acids. Trimming took 11 bases from V and 6 from J; bases not matched to a gene: 7. Germline assignment: CDR1 SGHNT and CDR2 YENEEA. This CDR3 is CALTGARNIQYF. CDR3 sequence (DNA): TGTGCCCTTACAGGGGCTCGAAACATTCAGTACTTC.

The sample holds a few counts of this clone. The chain recombines TRBV7-2 with TRBJ2-7, with 8 bases matching TRBD2. CDR1 and CDR2 (germline): SGHTA, FQGNSA. Trimming took 1 base from V and 2 from J; bases not matched to a gene: 4. The CDR3 has 15 residues. This chain's CDR3 is CASSLDAGGTYEQYF. CDR3 bases: TGTGCCAGCAGCTTAGATGCGGGGGGCACCTACGAGCAGTACTTC.

This sequence joins TRBV5-6 and TRBJ2-1; 9 bases are a match to TRBD1. CDR3 size: 18 residues. With 1 base clipped from V and 3 bases from J, the junction kept 11 bases outside the gene matches. Germline V CDR1 and CDR2: SGHDT, YYEEEE. CDR3 sequence: CASSLTLWDREIYNEQFF. The DNA for the CDR3 is TGTGCCAGCAGCTTGACCCTTTGGGACAGGGAAATCTACAATGAGCAGTTCTTC. Based on the CDR3 plus reference TRBV5-6 and TRBJ2-1, the full variable domain is DAGVTQSPTHLIKTRGQQVTLRCSPKSGHDTVSWYQQALGQGPQFIFQYYEEEERQRGNFPDRFSGHQFPNYSSELNVNALLLGDSALYLCASSLTLWDREIYNEQFFGPGTRLTVL.

The sample holds one count of this clone. The chain employs TRBV7-2 and TRBJ2-5; TRBD2 matches 8 bases. This CDR3 comprises 15 residues. After removal of 5 bases from V and 3 bases from J, the junction contained 8 bases not matched to a gene. Germline V gene sequence: CDR1 SGHTA, CDR2 FQGNSA. This chain's CDR3 is CASSRISGAEETQYF. CDR3 DNA: TGTGCCAGCAGCCGTATTAGCGGGGCCGAAGAGACCCAGTACTTC.

In this sample, this clone turned up many times. The chain joins TRBV27 to TRBJ1-1, with a tentative D call TRBD1 (6 bases). This CDR3 is built from 15 residues. Trimming removed 5 bases at V and 5 bases at J, with 18 bases between. Germline V gene data show CDR1 as MNHEY and CDR2 as SMNVEV (reference sequence). The CDR3 protein is CASSKGDGQGTEAFF. Here the CDR3 DNA reads TGTGCCAGCAGTAAGGGGGACGGCCAGGGAACTGAAGCTTTCTTT.

This CDR3 is CSVVSPGEAFF. CDR3 bases: TGCAGCGTTGTATCGCCCGGGGAAGCTTTCTTT. The rearrangement uses TRBV29-1 and TRBJ1-1, with D hard to call. V dropped 4 bases and J dropped 8 bases, with 11 bases sitting between them. This CDR3 region has 11 residues. Germline-derived CDR1 and CDR2 are SQVTM and ANQGSEA.

The chain combines TRBV10-3 with TRBJ2-3, with 8 bases that match TRBD2. Germline-derived CDR1 and CDR2 are ENHRY and SYGVKD. The CDR3 contains 16 residues. With 3 bases clipped from V and 1 base from J, the junction kept 6 bases outside the gene matches. DNA of the CDR3: TGTGCCATCAGTGAAAACCCAGCGGGGGGCACAGATACGCAGTATTTT. Protein: CAISENPAGGTDTQYF.

This chain links TRBV27 with TRBJ1-2; possibly TRBD1 for D (5 bases). V was trimmed by 0 bases and J by 2 bases, leaving 10 bases between them. The germline V gene has CDR1 MNHEY and CDR2 SMNVEV (reference sequence). The CDR3 has 15 amino acids. CDR3 sequence reads: CASSLSGDHNYGYTF. The CDR3 DNA is TGTGCCAGCAGTTTATCAGGGGATCACAACTATGGCTACACCTTC.

This chain joins TRBV18 and TRBJ1-5; the D gene is possibly TRBD1 (5 bases). Germline V CDR1 and CDR2: KGHSH, LQKENI. Trimming stripped 3 bases from V and 3 bases from J, with 9 bases between. The CDR3 length is 14 residues. The CDR3 region has the DNA TGTGCCAGCTCACCCAGGGATAACAATCAGCCCCAGCATTTT. It encodes CASSPRDNNQPQHF.

This sequence joins TRBV18 and TRBJ1-1, with 8 bases aligning to TRBD1. V lost 6 bases, J lost 5 bases, and 8 bases stayed unmatched. The CDR3 consists of 14 residues. The germline V gene has CDR1 KGHSH and CDR2 LQKENI. The CDR3 spells CASSLDREGTEAFF. CDR3 DNA sequence: TGTGCCAGCTCGCTGGACAGGGAGGGAACTGAAGCTTTCTTT.

V and J are TRBV6-5 and TRBJ2-7; weak D call: TRBD1 (6 bases). The CDR3 length is 13 residues. Per germline, CDR1 MNHEY and CDR2 SVGAGI. The ends were cut back, 0 bases at V and 12 bases at J, with 15 bases in the middle. Here the CDR3 DNA reads TGTGCCAGCAGTTACTCGCTAACAGGGTTTGCGTACTTC. Its protein product is CASSYSLTGFAYF.

The V gene is TRBV4-3, the J gene TRBJ2-2; the D gene is possibly TRBD2 (6 bases). V was clipped by 0 bases and J by 2 bases, with 13 bases between them. CDR1 LGHNA and CDR2 YSLEER come from the germline V gene. The CDR3 sequence is 17 residues long. CDR3 region: CASSQEPRGTNTGELFF. CDR3 nucleotides: TGCGCCAGCAGCCAAGAGCCCCGGGGGACCAACACCGGGGAGCTGTTTTTT.

The chain joins TRBV6-6 to TRBJ2-5; 9 nucleotides agree with TRBD2. Germline CDR1 MNHNY, CDR2 SVGAGI (reference sequence). The CDR3 runs to 14 residues. The J segment lost 5 bases and the V segment lost 10 bases, leaving 11 bases of the junction unmatched. Written as DNA, the CDR3 is TGTGCCACCAGGGCGGGGGGGCGTAGGGAGACCCAGTACTTC. Its translation is CATRAGGRRETQYF.